These 17 T cell receptor beta chains originate from one sample sequenced in a study of technical replicates of blood from several donors (dated by TCRdb to the late 2010s). Preparation of the library involved the immunoSEQ multiplex PCR assay. The table was pulled from immuneACCESS by TCRdb, which kept in-frame rearrangements only. Such tables lose some clones; where checked, under half of the loss comes from unresolved V genes, and the rest has no known cause. The sample table records about 62,000 clones; roughly 86% of these occur just once. The top ten clonotypes cover over 4.5% of the sample. The sample taken for sequencing was PBMCs. These receptors all stem from a human donor in good health. Some clones in this sample may be carry-over from other donors' samples.

The chain is built from TRBV6-5 and TRBJ2-7; 11 positions agree with TRBD2. V gave up 6 bases and J gave up 3 bases; unmatched junction bases: 7. CDR3 length equals 15 residues. Per germline, CDR1 MNHEY and CDR2 SVGAGI. In nucleotides, the CDR3 is TGTGCCAGCAGCCGAGTAGCGGGAGGGGTCTACGAGCAGTACTTC. Its protein product is CASSRVAGGVYEQYF.

This sequence joins TRBV10-3 and TRBJ1-3, with D unresolved. Germline-derived CDR1 and CDR2 are ENHRY and SYGVKD. Trimming left V 3 bases short and J 0 bases short, with 9 bases between. The CDR3 is made up of 15 amino acids. The CDR3 DNA reads as TGTGCCATCAGTGAAACGGGAGGCTCTGGAAACACCATATATTTT. Translation gives CAISETGGSGNTIYF.

J is TRBJ2-1 and V is TRBV6-6; 7 bases map to TRBD2. Germline loops: CDR1 MNHNY, CDR2 SVGAGI (reference sequence). This CDR3 region has 15 residues. V gave up 6 bases and J gave up 0 bases; unmatched junction bases: 5. CDR3 sequence: CASRDRTSSYNEQFF. CDR3 DNA sequence: TGTGCCAGCAGAGACCGGACTAGCTCCTACAATGAGCAGTTCTTC.

This rearrangement joins TRBV6-5 to TRBJ2-7, with 9 bases matching TRBD1. CDR3 length: 15 amino acids. Germline V gene lookup returns CDR1 MNHEY and CDR2 SVGAGI. Trimming cost V 8 bases and J 3 bases; bases outside gene matches: 11. The CDR3 DNA follows: TGTGCCAGCGGACCCGGACAGGGGTACGTCTACGAGCAGTACTTC. It translates to CASGPGQGYVYEQYF.

This chain joins TRBV4-3 and TRBJ2-7; a weak D match, TRBD2 (6 bases). With 3 bases removed from V and 0 bases from J, the gap between germline ends came to 15 bases. Germline assignment: CDR1 LGHNA and CDR2 YSLEER. This CDR3 has 16 amino acids. The CDR3 protein is CASSHTGVSASYEQYF. The CDR3, as DNA: TGCGCCAGCAGCCATACGGGGGTATCCGCCTCCTACGAGCAGTACTTC.

J is TRBJ1-2 and V is TRBV12-5, with 7 bases that match TRBD1. CDR3 length: 13 amino acids. Germline V lookup: CDR1 LGHNT, CDR2 FRNRAP. J lost 4 bases, V lost 4 bases, and 3 bases had no gene match. CDR3 in DNA: TGTGCTAGTGGTTCCGGGACAGTCTATGGCTACACCTTC. This encodes CASGSGTVYGYTF. The full variable domain, with the rest looked up from reference TRBV12-5 and TRBJ1-2, is DARVTQTPRHKVTEMGQEVTMRCQPILGHNTVFWYRQTMMQGLELLAYFRNRAPLDDSGMPKDRFSAEMPDATLATLKIQPSEPRDSAVYFCASGSGTVYGYTFGSGTRLTVV.

The chain employs TRBV6-5 and TRBJ2-7, with unresolved D. V dropped 4 bases and J dropped 1 base, with 11 bases sitting between them. Germline V lookup: CDR1 MNHEY, CDR2 SVGAGI. This CDR3 region has 14 residues. The CDR3 coding sequence is TGTGCCAGCAGTTTCTCAGACGGGTCCTACGAGCAGTACTTC. It specifies CASSFSDGSYEQYF.

The chain couples TRBV5-1 to TRBJ1-6; D may be TRBD1 (5 bases). Trimming pared 1 base from V and 4 bases from J, leaving 15 bases between. Germline V gene lookup returns CDR1 SGHRS and CDR2 YFSETQ. CDR3 length: 17 residues. The CDR3 region is CASSLYGGGGYNSPLHF. Written as DNA, the CDR3 is TGCGCCAGCAGCTTGTATGGGGGAGGAGGATATAATTCACCCCTCCACTTT. Supplemented by reference TRBV5-1 and TRBJ1-6, the full variable domain reads KAGVTQTPRYLIKTRGQQVTLSCSPISGHRSVSWYQQTPGQGLQFLFEYFSETQRNKGNFPGRFSGRQFSNSRSEMNVSTLELGDSALYLCASSLYGGGGYNSPLHFGNGTRLTVT.

This sequence joins TRBV7-2 and TRBJ2-7; TRBD2 matches 11 bases. The CDR3 contains 15 residues. Germline CDR1 is SGHTA and CDR2 is FQGNSA. The V gene end was trimmed by 5 bases and the J gene end by 3 bases; junction bases not matched to a gene: 6. The CDR3 coding sequence is TGTGCCAGCAGCATAACTAGCGGGAGAAACTACGAGCAGTACTTC. It is translated as CASSITSGRNYEQYF.

The J gene is TRBJ2-3, the V gene TRBV6-5; D is perhaps TRBD1 (6 bases). V lost 7 bases and J 1 base, leaving 9 bases between the germline ends. The CDR3 consists of 13 residues. Germline V gene sequence: CDR1 MNHEY, CDR2 SVGAGI. The CDR3 spells CASNRDGTDTQYF. Here the CDR3 DNA reads TGTGCCAGCAACAGGGATGGCACAGATACGCAGTATTTT.

The chain links TRBV27 to TRBJ2-7; D is perhaps TRBD1 (6 bases). Trimming shortened V by 6 bases and J by 3 bases, and 18 bases separated the two germline ends. This CDR3 contains 15 residues. The V gene's germline CDR1 is MNHEY and CDR2 SMNVEV (reference sequence). The CDR3 DNA is TGTGCCAGCAGCTTTGCTGGGACAAGGGTCTACGAGCAGTACTTC. It encodes CASSFAGTRVYEQYF.

V usage is TRBV25-1 and J usage is TRBJ2-1; 8 nucleotides agree with TRBD1. The junction had 5 bases not matched to a gene; V was cut back by 8 bases and J by 2 bases. Per germline, CDR1 MGHDK and CDR2 SYGVNS. This CDR3 has 14 residues. This CDR3 is CASAGTGPYNEQFF. The CDR3, as DNA: TGTGCCAGCGCCGGGACAGGCCCCTACAATGAGCAGTTCTTC.

J is TRBJ2-4 and V is TRBV6-6, with D unclear. Germline lookup yields CDR1 MNHNY and CDR2 SVGAGI (reference sequence). CDR3 length: 16 amino acids. V was cut by 0 bases and J by 2 bases, with 11 bases left in between. The CDR3 DNA sequence: TGTGCCAGCAGTTACTCAACTACTGTGACCAAAAACATTCAGTACTTC. Translated, it gives CASSYSTTVTKNIQYF.

This clone was observed a few times. The V gene is TRBV19, the J gene TRBJ1-2; D is uncertain. Trimming shortened V by 4 bases and J by 3 bases, and 6 bases separated the two germline ends. The CDR3 totals 12 residues. Per the germline V gene, CDR1 is LNHDA and CDR2 is SQIVND (reference sequence). CDR3 bases: TGTGCCAGTAGTACAGACTACTATGGCTACACCTTC. Translating it yields CASSTDYYGYTF. Based on the CDR3 plus reference TRBV19 and TRBJ1-2, the full variable domain is DGGITQSPKYLFRKEGQNVTLSCEQNLNHDAMYWYRQDPGQGLRLIYYSQIVNDFQKGDIAEGYSVSREKKESFPLTVTSAQKNPTAFYLCASSTDYYGYTFGSGTRLTVV.

The genes are TRBV10-1 and TRBJ2-7, with D perhaps TRBD1 (5 bases). The V end lost 2 bases, the J end lost 3 bases, and 11 bases lay between the germline ends. Germline lookup yields CDR1 WNHNN and CDR2 SYGVQD (reference sequence). This CDR3 has 14 amino acids. This CDR3 is CASSEEDTLYEQYF. The CDR3 DNA is TGCGCCAGCAGTGAGGAGGACACCCTCTACGAGCAGTACTTC.

As to this clone: Other DNA sequences from this sample encode an identical CDR3 as well. The chain carries TRBV7-2 and TRBJ1-2; D possibly corresponds to TRBD1 (6 bases). CDR1 is SGHTA, CDR2 FQGNSA, per germline. The CDR3 runs 13 residues. The V and J ends lost 5 bases and 1 base respectively, with 8 bases between them. The DNA for the CDR3 is TGTGCCAGCAGCCCGGACAGTAACTATGGCTACACCTTC. This sequence encodes CASSPDSNYGYTF.

The chain has TRBV4-1 and TRBJ1-1; D remains unclear. The germline V and J ends were trimmed by 1 base and 5 bases, with 11 bases remaining between them. CDR1 is MGHRA, CDR2 YSYEKL, per germline. The CDR3 totals 14 residues. For the CDR3, the DNA is TGCGCCAGCAGCCAAGGTTCAGGTATGACTGAAGCTTTCTTT. As protein: CASSQGSGMTEAFF.